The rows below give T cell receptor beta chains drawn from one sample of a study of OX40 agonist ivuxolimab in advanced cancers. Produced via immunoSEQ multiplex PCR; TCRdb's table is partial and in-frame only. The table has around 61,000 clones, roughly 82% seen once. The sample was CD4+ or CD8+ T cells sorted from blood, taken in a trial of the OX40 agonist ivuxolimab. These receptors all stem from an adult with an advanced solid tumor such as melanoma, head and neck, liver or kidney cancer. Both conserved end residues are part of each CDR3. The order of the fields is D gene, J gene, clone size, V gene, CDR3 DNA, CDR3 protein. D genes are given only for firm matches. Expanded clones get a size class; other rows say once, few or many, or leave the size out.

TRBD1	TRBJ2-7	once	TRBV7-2	TGTGCCAGCAGCTTAGGGACAGGGACCCCCGAGCAGTACTTC	CASSLGTGTPEQYF
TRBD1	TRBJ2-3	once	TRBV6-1	TGTGCCTACAAGTGGGGGACAGGAGGCACAGATACGCAGTATTTT	CAYKWGTGGTDTQYF
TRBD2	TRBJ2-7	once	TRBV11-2	TGTGCCAGCAGGTGGACTAGCGGGGGGTCCTACGAGCAGTACTTC	CASRWTSGGSYEQYF
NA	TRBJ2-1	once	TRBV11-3	TGTGCCAGCAGCTGGACAGTGGTGGGTGAGCAGTTCTTC	CASSWTVVGEQFF
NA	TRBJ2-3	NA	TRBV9	TGTGCCAGCAGCCAGCGGCTCGGGATGCCAGATACGCAGTATTTT	CASSQRLGMPDTQYF
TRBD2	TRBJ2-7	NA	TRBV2	TGTGCCAGCAGTAACCTTAGGACTAGTCCCCACGAGCAGTACTTC	CASSNLRTSPHEQYF
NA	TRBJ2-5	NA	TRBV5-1	TGCGCCAGCAGCCGCCTAGGGGAGGAGACCCAGTACTTC	CASSRLGEETQYF
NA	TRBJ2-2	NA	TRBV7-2	TGTGCCAGCAGCTTAGTATGGGGGAACACCGGGGAGCTGTTTTTT	CASSLVWGNTGELFF
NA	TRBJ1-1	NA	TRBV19	TGTGCCAGTAGCCCGCAGGGCTACACTGAAGCTTTCTTT	CASSPQGYTEAFF
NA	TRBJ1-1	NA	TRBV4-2	TGTGCCAGCAGCCAAGACCGGGGCAACACTGAAGCTTTCTTT	CASSQDRGNTEAFF
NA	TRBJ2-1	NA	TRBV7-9	TGTGCCATCCCGGCCTCATGGGATGAGCAGTTCTTC	CAIPASWDEQFF
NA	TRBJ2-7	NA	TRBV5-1	TGTGCCAGCAGCTCAATGACCTTCAGGCACGAGCAGTACTTC	CASSSMTFRHEQYF
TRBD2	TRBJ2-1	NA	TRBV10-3	TGTGCCATCAGGGGACTAGCTTACAATGAGCAGTTCTTC	CAIRGLAYNEQFF
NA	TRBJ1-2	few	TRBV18	TGTGCCAGCTCACCACCGGCAGGAACTAACTATGGCTACACCTTC	CASSPPAGTNYGYTF
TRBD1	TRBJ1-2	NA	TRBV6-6	TGTGCCAGCAGTCTTAACCGGGACAGCTATGGCTACACCTTC	CASSLNRDSYGYTF
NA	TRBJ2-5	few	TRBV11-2	TGTGCCAGCAGGCCTCGAACAGGGAACCAAGAGACCCAGTACTTC	CASRPRTGNQETQYF
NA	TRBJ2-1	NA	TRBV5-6	TGTGCCAGCAGCGGCTGGGCCCGGGGAATGCTGGATGAGCAGTTCTTC	CASSGWARGMLDEQFF
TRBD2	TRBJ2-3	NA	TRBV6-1	TGTGCCAGCAGTGACCCGGCGGGAGACCCCACAGATACGCAGTATTTT	CASSDPAGDPTDTQYF
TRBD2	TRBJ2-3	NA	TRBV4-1	TGCGCCAGCAGCCAAGAGGCGGGAGGGGCCACAGATACGCAGTATTTT	CASSQEAGGATDTQYF
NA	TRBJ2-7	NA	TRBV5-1	TGCGCCAGCGCATCAGGGGTGGAGACCAAGGTGGGCGAGCAGTACTTC	CASASGVETKVGEQYF
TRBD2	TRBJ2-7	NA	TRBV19	TGTGCCAGTAGTATCCTCGGACTAGCAGACGAGCAGTACTTC	CASSILGLADEQYF
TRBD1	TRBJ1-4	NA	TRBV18	TGTGCCAGCTCACCACGGACAGGGGGCGGTGAAAAACTGTTTTTT	CASSPRTGGGEKLFF
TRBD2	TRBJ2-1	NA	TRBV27	TGTGCCAGCAGTTTGTCGGCGAGACTAGCGGGCATCCGCTACAATGAGCAGTTCTTC	CASSLSARLAGIRYNEQFF
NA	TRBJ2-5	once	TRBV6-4	TGTGCCAGCAGTGCCATCCAACAGGAATTGCAAGAGACCCAGTACTTC	CASSAIQQELQETQYF
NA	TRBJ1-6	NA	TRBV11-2	TGTGCCAGCGGTCTTGGGAGGACTGGTTCACCCCTCCACTTT	CASGLGRTGSPLHF
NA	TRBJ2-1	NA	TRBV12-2	TGTGCAAGTCGCTTAGGACCAGGACAGTTATCCTACAATGAGCAGTTCTTC	CASRLGPGQLSYNEQFF
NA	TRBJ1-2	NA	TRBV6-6	TGTGCCAGCAGTCCACAAGGCAATGGCTACACCTTC	CASSPQGNGYTF
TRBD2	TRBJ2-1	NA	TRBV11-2	TGTGCCAGCAGCGTAGGGACTAGCGGGATCTACAATGAGCAGTTCTTC	CASSVGTSGIYNEQFF
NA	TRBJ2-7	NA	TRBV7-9	TGTGCCAGCAGCTACCTCGGCGAGCAGTACTTC	CASSYLGEQYF